This TCR beta chain was captured in a study of shared clonotypes between healthy human individuals. Clones were read by immunoSEQ multiplex PCR, and TCRdb kept only the in-frame ones, dropping some. This sample has some 2.1 million clones, with less than 95% found just once. As for this clone: At one end the junction does not follow the germline gene, possibly because of a read error. Other DNA variants within this sample encode the same CDR3.

The CDR3 sequence is 14 residues long. The V gene's germline CDR1 is SGHDN and CDR2 FVKESK. Naive CD8 cells lacked CD45RO, underwent positive selection for CCR7 and left out terminally differentiated effector memory CD45RA+ cells. This TCR was sampled from a man younger than 35 in good health. The source material was naive CD8+ T cells sorted from blood. The chain recombines TRBV14 with TRBJ1-1, with unresolved D. The chain's CDR3 is CASSHLPANTEAFF. CDR3 nucleotides: TGTGCCAGCAGCCATTTACCCGCGAACACTGAAGCTTTTTTT.